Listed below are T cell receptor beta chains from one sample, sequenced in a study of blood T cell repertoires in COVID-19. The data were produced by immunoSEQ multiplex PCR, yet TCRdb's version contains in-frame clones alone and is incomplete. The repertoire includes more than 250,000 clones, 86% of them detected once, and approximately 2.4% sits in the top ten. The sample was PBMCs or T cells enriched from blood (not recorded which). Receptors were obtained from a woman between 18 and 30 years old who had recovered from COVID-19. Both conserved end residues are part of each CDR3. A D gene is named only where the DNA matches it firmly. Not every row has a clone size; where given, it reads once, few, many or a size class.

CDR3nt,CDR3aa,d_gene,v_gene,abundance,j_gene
TGTGCCAGCAGCCAAGATGCGGCCTCCAGGGCCCAGTACTTC,CASSQDAASRAQYF,NA,TRBV4-2,NA,TRBJ2-5
TGTGCCAGCAGCGTAGGTGAGGCTAATTCACCCCTCCACTTT,CASSVGEANSPLHF,NA,TRBV9,NA,TRBJ1-6
TGTGCCAGCAGCGATGGACAGATCTTCAACTATGGCTACACCTTC,CASSDGQIFNYGYTF,NA,TRBV9,NA,TRBJ1-2
TGTGCCAGCAGCACTGGAGGGAGCTCTTCTAGCGCACATACCTACGAGCAGTACTTC,CASSTGGSSSSAHTYEQYF,NA,TRBV5-4,NA,TRBJ2-7
TGTGCCAGCTCCTCATCCATCCCGAGGGGGCCCTACAATGAGCAGTTCTTC,CASSSSIPRGPYNEQFF,TRBD1,TRBV18,NA,TRBJ2-1
TGTGCCAGTCGCCCCAGGAACACTGAAGCTTTCTTT,CASRPRNTEAFF,NA,TRBV19,few,TRBJ1-1
TGTGCCAGCAGCCAAGATTTTCGGGTAGGCTCTGGAAACACCATATATTTT,CASSQDFRVGSGNTIYF,NA,TRBV3-1/TRBV3-2,NA,TRBJ1-3
TGTGCCAGCAGCCCCAGACAGGGGGCAGTGGCCCAGCATTTT,CASSPRQGAVAQHF,TRBD1,TRBV6-5,NA,TRBJ1-5
TGCGCCAGCAGCTTACTAGCGGGAGGAGACTACGAGCAGTACTTC,CASSLLAGGDYEQYF,TRBD2,TRBV5-1,NA,TRBJ2-7
TGTGCCAGCTCACCAGCCCGGACAGGGAGCTCCTACAATGAGCAGTTCTTC,CASSPARTGSSYNEQFF,TRBD1,TRBV18,NA,TRBJ2-1
TGCAGTGGAGGGCCAAAACGAAACGAGCAGTACTTC,CSGGPKRNEQYF,NA,TRBV29-1,NA,TRBJ2-7
TGTGCCAGCTCTCACACTGAAGCTTTCTTT,CASSHTEAFF,NA,TRBV7-9,NA,TRBJ1-1
TGCGCCAGCAGCCAAGATCCAGGGGACCCCTACGAGCAGTACTTC,CASSQDPGDPYEQYF,NA,TRBV4-1,few,TRBJ2-7
TGTGCCAGCAGCTCGGGACAGGGTGGTGGCTACACCTTC,CASSSGQGGGYTF,TRBD1,TRBV7-2,few,TRBJ1-2
TGTGCCATCAGTGAGTGGCCTAATGAAAAACTGTTTTTT,CAISEWPNEKLFF,NA,TRBV10-3,NA,TRBJ1-4
TGTGCCAGCAGTCCACATCCCCGGGACAGGGGTAGGCAGCCCCAGCATTTT,CASSPHPRDRGRQPQHF,TRBD1,TRBV28,NA,TRBJ1-5
TGTGCCAGCATCCTGGGACTAGCGGGGGGACTTCCCCAGTTCTTC,CASILGLAGGLPQFF,TRBD2,TRBV11-2,NA,TRBJ2-1
TGTGCCAGCAGTCATCAAGGACAGATCTATGGCTACACCTTC,CASSHQGQIYGYTF,NA,TRBV3-1/TRBV3-2,NA,TRBJ1-2
TGTGCCAGCAGCCCAACAGGGTGGGACACTGAAGCTTTCTTT,CASSPTGWDTEAFF,NA,TRBV5-5,NA,TRBJ1-1
TGTGCCAGCAGCGGGACAGGTAAACTCACTGAAGCTTTCTTT,CASSGTGKLTEAFF,TRBD1,TRBV5-4,NA,TRBJ1-1